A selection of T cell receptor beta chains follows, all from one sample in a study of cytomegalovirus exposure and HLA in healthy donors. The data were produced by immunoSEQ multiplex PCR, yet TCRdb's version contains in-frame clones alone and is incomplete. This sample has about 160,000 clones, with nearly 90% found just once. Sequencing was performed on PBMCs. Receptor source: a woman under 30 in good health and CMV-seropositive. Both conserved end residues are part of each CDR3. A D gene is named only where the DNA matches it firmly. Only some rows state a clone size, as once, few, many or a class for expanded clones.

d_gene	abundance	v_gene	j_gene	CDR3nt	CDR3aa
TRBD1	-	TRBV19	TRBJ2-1	TGTGCCAGTAGGATGAGACAGGGTTCCTACAATGAGCAGTTCTTC	CASRMRQGSYNEQFF
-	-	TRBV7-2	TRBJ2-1	TGTGCCAGCAGCTCACGCCTCGGGGTTTGGGAGCAGTTCTTC	CASSSRLGVWEQFF
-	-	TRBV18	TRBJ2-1	TGTGCCAGCTCACTCGAATTGGGGGGTGAGCAGTTCTTC	CASSLELGGEQFF
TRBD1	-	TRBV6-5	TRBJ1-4	TGTGCCAGCAGTTACTGGACAGGGGATGAAAAACTGTTTTTT	CASSYWTGDEKLFF
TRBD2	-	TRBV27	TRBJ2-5	TGTGCCAGCAGTTTAGTCGGGACTAGCGGTGGCCAAGAGACCCAGTACTTC	CASSLVGTSGGQETQYF
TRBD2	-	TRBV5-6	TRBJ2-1	TGTGCCAGCAGCTTGGTCCGGCTAGCGGGGGGCAATGAGCAGTTCTTC	CASSLVRLAGGNEQFF
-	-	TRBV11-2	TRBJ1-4	TGTGCCAGCAGCGAGACCAAGACAGGCCGGAATGAAAAACTGTTTTTT	CASSETKTGRNEKLFF
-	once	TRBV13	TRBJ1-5	TGTGCCAGCAGCTTAGTGGGGCATTTTGGTGTGGATCAGCCCCAGCATTTT	CASSLVGHFGVDQPQHF
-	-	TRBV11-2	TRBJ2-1	TGTGCCAGCAGCTTAGAAACCGTGGAGGATGAGCAGTTCTTC	CASSLETVEDEQFF
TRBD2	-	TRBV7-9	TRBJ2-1	TGTGCCAGCAGCTATAGCGGGAGGACCAATGAGCAGTTCTTC	CASSYSGRTNEQFF
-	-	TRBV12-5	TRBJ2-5	TGTGCTAGTGGTCTGACCGGCGGAGAGACCCAGTACTTC	CASGLTGGETQYF
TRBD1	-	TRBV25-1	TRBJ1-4	TGTGCCAGCTCCGATCCGACAGGGTCGGGTGAAAAACTGTTTTTT	CASSDPTGSGEKLFF
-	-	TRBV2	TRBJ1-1	TGTGCCAGCAGTGACAGGTCCATGAACACTGAAGCTTTCTTT	CASSDRSMNTEAFF
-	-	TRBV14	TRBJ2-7	TGTGCCAGCAGCCAAGAGACTGATGGCCCTGGGTCCTACGAGCGGTACTTC	CASSQETDGPGSYERYF
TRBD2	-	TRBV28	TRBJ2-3	TGTGCCAGCAGAAGTGAGACTAGCGGGAGTATAGATACGCAGTATTTT	CASRSETSGSIDTQYF
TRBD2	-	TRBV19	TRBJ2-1	TGTGCCAGTAGTATCGGGGGGAGCACCTACAATGAGCAGTTCTTC	CASSIGGSTYNEQFF
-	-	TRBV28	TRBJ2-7	TGTGCCAGCAGGGGGGGTAGTGCCTACGAGCAGTACTTC	CASRGGSAYEQYF
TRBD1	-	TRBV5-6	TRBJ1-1	TGTGCCAGCAGTTTTGGACAGGGGATGATAGAAGCTTTCTTT	CASSFGQGMIEAFF
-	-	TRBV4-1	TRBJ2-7	TGCGCCAGCAGCCTCAGGGAATCTAGTCCCTACGAGCAGTACTTC	CASSLRESSPYEQYF
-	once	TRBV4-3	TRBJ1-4	TGCGCCAGCAGCCAGGGATCGGAGGGTGAAAAACTGTTTTTT	CASSQGSEGEKLFF
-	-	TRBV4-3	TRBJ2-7	TGCGCCAGCAGCCTAGGCCGGGACTCTGCCTACGAGCAGTACTTC	CASSLGRDSAYEQYF
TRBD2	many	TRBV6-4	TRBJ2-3	TGTGCCAGCAGTGACGGGGCGGGGGCAGATACGCAGTATTTT	CASSDGAGADTQYF
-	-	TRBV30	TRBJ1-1	TGTGCCTTCAGCGGCGGGGGGCAGAACACTGAAGCTTTCTTT	CAFSGGGQNTEAFF
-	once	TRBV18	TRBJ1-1	TGTGCCAGCTCACCACTTGAGGGGAGGACTGAAGCTTTCTTT	CASSPLEGRTEAFF
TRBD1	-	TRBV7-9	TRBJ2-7	TGTGCCAGCAGCTTAGAATGGGACAGGGAAAACGAGCAGTACTTC	CASSLEWDRENEQYF
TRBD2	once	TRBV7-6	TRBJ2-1	TGTGCCAGCAGCTCTCACTTAGCGGGAGGGCTCTACAATGAGCAGTTCTTC	CASSSHLAGGLYNEQFF
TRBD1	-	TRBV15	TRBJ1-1	TGTGCCACCAGCGGGCTATACAGGGGGCAGGGCACTGAAGCTTTCTTT	CATSGLYRGQGTEAFF
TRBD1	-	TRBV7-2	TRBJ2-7	TGTGCCAGCAGCCAAACGACAGGGGCCTTCCAAGGAAAGTACTTC	CASSQTTGAFQGKYF
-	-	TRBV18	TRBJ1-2	TGTGCCAGCTCACCCGTGTGGCAGGGCAACTATGGCTACACCTTC	CASSPVWQGNYGYTF